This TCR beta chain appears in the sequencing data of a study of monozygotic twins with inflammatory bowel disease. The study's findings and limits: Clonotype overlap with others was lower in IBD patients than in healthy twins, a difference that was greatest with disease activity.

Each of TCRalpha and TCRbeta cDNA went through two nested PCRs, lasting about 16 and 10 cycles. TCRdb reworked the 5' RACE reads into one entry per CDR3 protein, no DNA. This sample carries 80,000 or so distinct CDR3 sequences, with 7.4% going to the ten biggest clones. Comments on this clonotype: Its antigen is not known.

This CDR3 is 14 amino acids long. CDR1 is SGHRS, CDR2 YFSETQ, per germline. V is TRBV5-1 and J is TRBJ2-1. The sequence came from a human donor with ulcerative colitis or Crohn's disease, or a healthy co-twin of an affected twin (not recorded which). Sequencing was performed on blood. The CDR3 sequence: CASRETGSYNEQFF. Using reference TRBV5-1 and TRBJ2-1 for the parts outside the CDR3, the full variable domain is KAGVTQTPRYLIKTRGQQVTLSCSPISGHRSVSWYQQTPGQGLQFLFEYFSETQRNKGNFPGRFSGRQFSNSRSEMNVSTLELGDSALYLCASRETGSYNEQFFGPGTRLTVL.